Sequencing of this TCR beta chain was carried out in a study of blood T cell repertoires in COVID-19. The wider study: Sources were T cells, B-cell-depleted T cells, or PBMCs; the material itself was cDNA or gDNA.

The V gene end was trimmed by 4 bases and the J gene end by 1 base; junction bases not matched to a gene: 6. The CDR3 is 15 residues long. The germline V gene has CDR1 SGHDN and CDR2 FVKESK. Sequenced by immunoSEQ multiplex PCR; TCRdb stores in-frame clones only, minus some. This repertoire shows some 170,000 clones, roughly nine tenths found once; its top ten account for around 1.2%. Participants' own reports of clinical history determined their cohort assignment. This TCR came from a human donor with acute COVID-19. The donor label of this sample is uncertain. The chain recombines TRBV14 with TRBJ1-1, with 7 bases fitting TRBD1. The sample taken for sequencing was PBMCs or T cells enriched from blood (not recorded which). CDR3 DNA: TGTGCCAGCAGCCCACAGGGGTTTGAGAACACTGAAGCTTTCTTT. Translating gives CASSPQGFENTEAFF.